This T cell receptor beta chain was observed in a study of CD8 T cells in ankylosing spondylitis. The ends were cut back, 4 bases at V and 4 bases at J, with 8 bases in the middle. The CDR3 consists of 12 residues. CDR1 is SQVTM and CDR2 is ANQGSEA in the germline V gene. Making the TCR beta libraries involved quantitative 5'-RACE with molecular barcodes. Each CDR3 protein is one row after TCRdb ran MiXCR on the 5' RACE reads. The repertoire holds more than 650,000 distinct CDR3 sequences, with around 11% as singletons. Overall study results and limits: Disease-linked clones were reportedly significantly enriched in matched ankylosing spondylitis synovial fluid. Characteristic, it appeared, of ankylosing spondylitis blood was a TCR beta motif of eight or nine highly homologous variants. In reactive arthritis synovial fluid and blood, some motif variants had been reported before. Clones linked with disease were CD8+ and fairly uncommon in the peripheral blood.

A remark on this clonotype: The antigen remains undetermined.

This rearrangement joins TRBV29-1 to TRBJ2-1, with a tentative D call TRBD2 (5 bases). Material for sequencing was blood, either unsorted or a sorted T cell fraction (not recorded which). The sequence came from a male donor with ankylosing spondylitis. The CDR3 loop is CSVVQRYNEQFF. DNA of the CDR3: TGCAGCGTTGTTCAGCGGTACAATGAGCAGTTCTTC.